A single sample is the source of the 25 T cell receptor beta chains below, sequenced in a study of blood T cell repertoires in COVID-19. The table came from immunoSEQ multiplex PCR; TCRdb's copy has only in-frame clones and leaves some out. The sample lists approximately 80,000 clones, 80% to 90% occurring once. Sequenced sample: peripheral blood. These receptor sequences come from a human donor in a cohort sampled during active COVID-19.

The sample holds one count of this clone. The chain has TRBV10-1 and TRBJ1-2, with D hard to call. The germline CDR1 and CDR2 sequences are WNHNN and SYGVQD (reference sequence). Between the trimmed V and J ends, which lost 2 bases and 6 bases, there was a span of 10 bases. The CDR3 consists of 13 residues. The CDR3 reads CASSEATENGYTF. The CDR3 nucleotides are TGCGCCAGCAGTGAGGCCACGGAGAATGGCTACACCTTC.

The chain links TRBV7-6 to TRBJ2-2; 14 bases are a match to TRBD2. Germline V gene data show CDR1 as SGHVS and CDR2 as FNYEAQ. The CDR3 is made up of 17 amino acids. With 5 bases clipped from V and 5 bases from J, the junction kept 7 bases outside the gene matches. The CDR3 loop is CASSEGLAGGRTGELFF. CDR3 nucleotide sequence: TGTGCCAGCAGCGAAGGACTAGCGGGGGGCAGAACCGGGGAGCTGTTTTTT.

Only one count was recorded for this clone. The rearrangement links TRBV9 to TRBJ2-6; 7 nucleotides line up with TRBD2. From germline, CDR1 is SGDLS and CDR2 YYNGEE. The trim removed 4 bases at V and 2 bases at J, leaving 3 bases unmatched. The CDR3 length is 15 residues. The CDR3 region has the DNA TGTGCCAGCAGCCGAGGGAGGGCTGGGGCCAACGTCCTGACTTTC. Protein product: CASSRGRAGANVLTF.

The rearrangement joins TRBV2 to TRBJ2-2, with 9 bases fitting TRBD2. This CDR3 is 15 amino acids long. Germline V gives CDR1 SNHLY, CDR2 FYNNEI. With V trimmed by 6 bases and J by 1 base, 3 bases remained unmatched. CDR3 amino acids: CASRTSGLNTGELFF. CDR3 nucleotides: TGTGCCAGCAGGACTAGCGGACTGAACACCGGGGAGCTGTTTTTT.

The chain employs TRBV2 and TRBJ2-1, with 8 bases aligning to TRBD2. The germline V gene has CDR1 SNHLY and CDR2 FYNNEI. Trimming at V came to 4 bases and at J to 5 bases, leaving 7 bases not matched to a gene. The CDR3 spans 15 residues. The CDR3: CASSASGLGNNEQFF. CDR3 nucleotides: TGTGCCAGCAGTGCCTCGGGACTAGGAAACAATGAGCAGTTCTTC.

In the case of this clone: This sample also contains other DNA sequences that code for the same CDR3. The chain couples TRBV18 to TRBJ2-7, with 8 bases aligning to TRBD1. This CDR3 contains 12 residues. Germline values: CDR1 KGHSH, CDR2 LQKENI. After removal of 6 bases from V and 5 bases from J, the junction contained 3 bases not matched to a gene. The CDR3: CASSPDRDEQYF. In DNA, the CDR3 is TGTGCCAGCTCGCCGGACAGGGACGAGCAGTACTTC.

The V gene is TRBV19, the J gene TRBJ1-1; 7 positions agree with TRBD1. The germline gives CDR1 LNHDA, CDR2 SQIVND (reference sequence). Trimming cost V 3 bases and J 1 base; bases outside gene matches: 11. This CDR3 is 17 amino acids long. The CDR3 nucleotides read TGTGCCAGTAGTATCGGGACAGAAGATTTAAAGAACACTGAAGCTTTCTTT. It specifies CASSIGTEDLKNTEAFF.

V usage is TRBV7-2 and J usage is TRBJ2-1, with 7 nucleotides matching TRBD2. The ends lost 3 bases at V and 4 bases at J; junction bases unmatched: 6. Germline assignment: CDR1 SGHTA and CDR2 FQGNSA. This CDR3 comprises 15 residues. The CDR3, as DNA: TGTGCCAGCAGCTTCGGCGGGGGAGGGTACAATGAGCAGTTCTTC. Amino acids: CASSFGGGGYNEQFF.

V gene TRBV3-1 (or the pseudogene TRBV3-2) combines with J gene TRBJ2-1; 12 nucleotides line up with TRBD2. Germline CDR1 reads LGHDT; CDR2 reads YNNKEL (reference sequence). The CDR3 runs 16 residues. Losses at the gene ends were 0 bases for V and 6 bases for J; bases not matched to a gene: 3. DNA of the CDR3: TGTGCCAGCAGCCAAGACCTAGCGGGGGGGCTCAATGAGCAGTTCTTC. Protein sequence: CASSQDLAGGLNEQFF.

DNA for the CDR3: TGTGCCAGCCGGGCGGGGGGTAACAATCAGCCCCAGCATTTT. It yields the protein CASRAGGNNQPQHF. The chain combines TRBV6-5 with TRBJ1-5; the D gene is possibly TRBD1 (5 bases). Looked up from germline, CDR1 is MNHEY and CDR2 is SVGAGI. Trimming removed 8 bases at V and 3 bases at J, with 14 bases between. This CDR3 has 14 residues.

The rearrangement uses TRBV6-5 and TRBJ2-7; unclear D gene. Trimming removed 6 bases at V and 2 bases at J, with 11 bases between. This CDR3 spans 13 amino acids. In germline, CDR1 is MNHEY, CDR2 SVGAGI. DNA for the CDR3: TGTGCCAGCAGAACTGGAGTCCCCTACGAGCAGTACTTC. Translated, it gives CASRTGVPYEQYF.

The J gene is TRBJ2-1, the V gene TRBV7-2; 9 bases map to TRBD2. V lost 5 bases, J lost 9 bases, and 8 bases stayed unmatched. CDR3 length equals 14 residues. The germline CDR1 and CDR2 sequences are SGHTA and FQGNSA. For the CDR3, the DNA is TGTGCCAGCAGCGCCGGGACTAGCTTAAGTGAGCAGTTCTTC. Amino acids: CASSAGTSLSEQFF.

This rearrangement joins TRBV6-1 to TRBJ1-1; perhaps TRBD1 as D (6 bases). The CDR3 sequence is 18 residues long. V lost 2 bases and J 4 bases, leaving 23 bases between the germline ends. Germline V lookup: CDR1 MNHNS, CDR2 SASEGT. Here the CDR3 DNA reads TGTGCCAGCAGTGAACGGATCCCGGGTACAGTGGGGGCCACTGAAGCTTTCTTT. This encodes CASSERIPGTVGATEAFF.

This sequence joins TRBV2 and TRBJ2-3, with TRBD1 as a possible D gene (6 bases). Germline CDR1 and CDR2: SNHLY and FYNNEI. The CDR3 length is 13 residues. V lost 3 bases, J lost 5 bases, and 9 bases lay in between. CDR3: CASSEQGQDTQYF. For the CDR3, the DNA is TGTGCCAGCAGTGAGCAGGGACAAGATACGCAGTATTTT.

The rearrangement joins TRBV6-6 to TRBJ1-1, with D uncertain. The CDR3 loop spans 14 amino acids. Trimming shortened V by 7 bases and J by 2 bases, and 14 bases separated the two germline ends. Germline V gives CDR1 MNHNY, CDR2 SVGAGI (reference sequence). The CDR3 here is CASIEWAANTEAFF. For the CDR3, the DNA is TGTGCCAGCATAGAGTGGGCCGCCAACACTGAAGCTTTCTTT.

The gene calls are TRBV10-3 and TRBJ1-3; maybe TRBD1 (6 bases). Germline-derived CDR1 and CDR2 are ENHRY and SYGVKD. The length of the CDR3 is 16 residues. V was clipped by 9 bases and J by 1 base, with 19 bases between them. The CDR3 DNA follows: TGTGCCATGGCGGGGGGGCAGCAGACGTCTGGAAACACCATATATTTT. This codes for CAMAGGQQTSGNTIYF.

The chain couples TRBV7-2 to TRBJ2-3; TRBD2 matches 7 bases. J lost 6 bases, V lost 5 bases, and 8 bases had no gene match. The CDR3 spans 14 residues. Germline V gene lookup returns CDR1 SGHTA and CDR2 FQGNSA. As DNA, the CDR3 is TGTGCCAGCAGCCTCCGTGCGGGAGCCGATACGCAGTATTTT. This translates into CASSLRAGADTQYF.

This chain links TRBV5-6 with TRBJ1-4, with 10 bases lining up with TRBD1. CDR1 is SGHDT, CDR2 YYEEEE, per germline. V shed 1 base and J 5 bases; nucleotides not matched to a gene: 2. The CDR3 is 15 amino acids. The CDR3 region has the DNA TGTGCCAGCAGCTTGTGGGACAGGGGAAATGAAAAACTGTTTTTT. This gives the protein CASSLWDRGNEKLFF.

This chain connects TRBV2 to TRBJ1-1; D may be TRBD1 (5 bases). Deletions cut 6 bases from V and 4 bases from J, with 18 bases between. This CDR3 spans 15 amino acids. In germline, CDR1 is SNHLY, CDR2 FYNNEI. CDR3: CASSGHQGFGTEAFF. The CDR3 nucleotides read TGTGCCAGCAGCGGACATCAGGGTTTTGGCACTGAAGCTTTCTTT.

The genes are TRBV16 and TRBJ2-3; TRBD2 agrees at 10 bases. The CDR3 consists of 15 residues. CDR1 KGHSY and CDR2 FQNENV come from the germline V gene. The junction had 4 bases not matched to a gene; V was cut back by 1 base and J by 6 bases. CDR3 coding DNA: TGTGCCAGCAGCCAATATCTAGCGGGAGTGGATACGCAGTATTTT. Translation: CASSQYLAGVDTQYF.

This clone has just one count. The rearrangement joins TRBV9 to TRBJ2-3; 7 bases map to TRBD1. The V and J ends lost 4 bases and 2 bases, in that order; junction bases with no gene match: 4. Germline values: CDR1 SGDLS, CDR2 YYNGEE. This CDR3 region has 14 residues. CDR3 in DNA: TGTGCCAGCAGCCCAGGGGGAACCACAGATACGCAGTATTTT. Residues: CASSPGGTTDTQYF. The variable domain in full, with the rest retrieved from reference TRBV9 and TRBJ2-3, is DSGVTQTPKHLITATGQRVTLRCSPRSGDLSVYWYQQSLDQGLQFLIQYYNGEERAKGNILERFSAQQFPDLHSELNLSSLELGDSALYFCASSPGGTTDTQYFGPGTRLTVL.

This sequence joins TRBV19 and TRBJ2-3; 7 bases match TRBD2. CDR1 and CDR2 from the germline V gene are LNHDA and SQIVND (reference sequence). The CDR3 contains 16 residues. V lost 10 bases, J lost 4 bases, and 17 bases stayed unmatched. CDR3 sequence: CATTGGGSLPADTQYF. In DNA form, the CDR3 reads TGTGCCACAACCGGTGGCGGGAGTTTACCGGCAGATACGCAGTATTTT.

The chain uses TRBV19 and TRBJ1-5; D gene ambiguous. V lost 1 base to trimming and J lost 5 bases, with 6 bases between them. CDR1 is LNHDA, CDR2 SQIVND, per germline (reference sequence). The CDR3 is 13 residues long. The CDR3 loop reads CASSIGTDQPQHF. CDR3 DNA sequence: TGTGCCAGTAGTATAGGAACGGATCAGCCCCAGCATTTT.

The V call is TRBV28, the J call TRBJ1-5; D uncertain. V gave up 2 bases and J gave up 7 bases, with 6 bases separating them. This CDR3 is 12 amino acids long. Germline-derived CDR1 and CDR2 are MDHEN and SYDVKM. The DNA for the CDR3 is TGTGCCAGCAGTTTAAGAGGCCAGCCCCAGCATTTT. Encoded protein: CASSLRGQPQHF.

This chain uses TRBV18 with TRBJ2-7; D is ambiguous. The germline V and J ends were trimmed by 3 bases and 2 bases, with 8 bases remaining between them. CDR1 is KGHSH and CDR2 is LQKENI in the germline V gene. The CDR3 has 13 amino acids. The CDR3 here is CASSPDGAYEQYF. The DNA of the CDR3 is TGTGCCAGCTCACCCGATGGAGCCTACGAGCAGTACTTC.